Each of the 18 T cell receptor beta chains below was sequenced from the same sample in a study of shared clonotypes between healthy human individuals. Using immunoSEQ multiplex PCR, the repertoire was profiled, and TCRdb retains in-frame clones only, with some absent. This sample has about 1,900,000 clones, with roughly 94% found just once. Naive CD8 populations comprised CD45RO-negative cells positively selected for CCR7, excluding terminally differentiated effector memory CD45RA+ cells. Material: naive CD8+ T cells sorted from blood. These receptors originate from a man between 18 and 29 years old in good health.

This clone was counted once. This chain joins TRBV5-1 and TRBJ2-3, with 12 bases that match TRBD2. The V and J ends lost 10 bases and 4 bases, in that order; junction bases with no gene match: 10. Germline-derived CDR1 and CDR2 are SGHRS and YFSETQ. This CDR3 has 15 amino acids. The CDR3 reads CAGKVGTSGSDTQYF. For the CDR3, the DNA is TGCGCCGGAAAGGTCGGGACTAGCGGGTCAGATACGCAGTATTTT.

The J gene is TRBJ2-7, the V gene TRBV27; D is undetermined. Per the germline V gene, CDR1 is MNHEY and CDR2 is SMNVEV (reference sequence). The V end lost 0 bases, the J end lost 3 bases, and 9 bases lay between the germline ends. The length of the CDR3 is 14 residues. CDR3 region: CASSLSADFYEQYF. The CDR3 coding sequence is TGTGCCAGCAGTTTATCGGCAGATTTCTACGAGCAGTACTTC.

This chain connects TRBV11-1 to TRBJ1-1; 10 bases fit TRBD1. The CDR3 spans 13 residues. Trimming at V came to 4 bases and at J to 4 bases, leaving 0 bases not matched to a gene. Germline CDR1 is SGHAT and CDR2 is FQDESV (reference sequence). As DNA, the CDR3 is TGTGCCAGCAGCTGGGACAGGGGCACTGAAGCTTTCTTT. Protein: CASSWDRGTEAFF.

The rearrangement links TRBV13 to TRBJ2-7; D gene uncertain. The CDR3 extends over 16 amino acids. V was pared by 0 bases and J by 0 bases, with 12 bases between. Germline assignment: CDR1 PRHDT and CDR2 FYEKMQ (reference sequence). CDR3 coding DNA: TGTGCCAGCAGCTTAGGTCGGGCGGAGAGCTCCTACGAGCAGTACTTC. Amino acids: CASSLGRAESSYEQYF.

Notes on this clone: This specimen includes other DNA sequences encoding the same CDR3. The rearrangement joins TRBV4-1 to TRBJ2-3; D possibly corresponds to TRBD2 (6 bases). The CDR3 has 15 amino acids. Trimming stripped 0 bases from V and 0 bases from J, with 7 bases between. Germline assignment: CDR1 MGHRA and CDR2 YSYEKL. The CDR3 nucleotides read TGCGCCAGCAGCCAAGATGGGACTAGCACAGATACGCAGTATTTT. It codes for CASSQDGTSTDTQYF.

The chain combines TRBV15 with TRBJ1-3; D is perhaps TRBD1 (5 bases). Trimming left V 0 bases short and J 0 bases short, with 12 bases between. CDR1 and CDR2 (germline): LNHNV, YYDKDF (reference sequence). The CDR3 is 17 amino acids. The CDR3 protein is CATSRDGTASSGNTIYF. In DNA form, the CDR3 reads TGTGCCACCAGCAGAGATGGGACCGCTAGCTCTGGAAACACCATATATTTT.

This chain uses TRBV4-3 with TRBJ1-1, with TRBD1 matching over 8 bases. The CDR3 is 14 residues long. In germline, CDR1 is LGHNA, CDR2 YSLEER. The V segment lost 4 bases and the J segment 5 bases; nucleotides outside the gene matches: 6. The CDR3 nucleotides read TGCGCCAGCAGCCTGACAGGGGTGGGAACTGAAGCTTTCTTT. This gives the protein CASSLTGVGTEAFF.

This chain joins TRBV6-6 and TRBJ2-2, with 7 positions matching TRBD2. The V gene's germline CDR1 is MNHNY and CDR2 SVGAGI (reference sequence). This CDR3 region has 15 residues. J was trimmed by 1 base and V by 7 bases; bases with no gene match: 6. This CDR3 reads CASTKGGGNTGELFF. CDR3 DNA: TGTGCCAGCACTAAGGGCGGGGGGAACACCGGGGAGCTGTTTTTT.

V is TRBV19 and J is TRBJ2-7; TRBD1 matches at 9 bases. This CDR3 is 14 amino acids long. Germline V gene lookup returns CDR1 LNHDA and CDR2 SQIVND (reference sequence). V trimming: 4 bases; J trimming: 3 bases; junction bases outside the gene matches: 4. The CDR3 DNA is TGTGCCAGTAGTACGGGACAGGGACACTACGAGCAGTACTTC. Its protein is CASSTGQGHYEQYF.

The rearrangement links TRBV7-9 to TRBJ2-7; the match to TRBD2 covers 7 bases. Germline V gene data show CDR1 as SEHNR and CDR2 as FQNEAQ (reference sequence). V trimming: 7 bases; J trimming: 5 bases; junction bases outside the gene matches: 5. The CDR3 loop spans 12 amino acids. For the CDR3, the DNA is TGTGCCAGCAACAACCGGGAGGACGAGCAGTACTTC. This codes for CASNNREDEQYF.

J is TRBJ2-7 and V is TRBV4-1, with TRBD2 as a possible D gene (6 bases). Germline assignment: CDR1 MGHRA and CDR2 YSYEKL. With 1 base removed from V and 2 bases from J, the gap between germline ends came to 15 bases. The CDR3 is 16 residues long. The CDR3 spells CASSQGLEGMTYEQYF. In DNA, the CDR3 is TGCGCCAGCAGCCAAGGTCTGGAGGGGATGACCTACGAGCAGTACTTC.

This rearrangement joins TRBV13 to TRBJ2-7, with no clear D. The germline V and J ends were trimmed by 0 bases and 6 bases, with 9 bases remaining between them. CDR1 is PRHDT and CDR2 is FYEKMQ in the germline V gene (reference sequence). The CDR3 is made up of 13 amino acids. CDR3 DNA sequence: TGTGCCAGCAGCTTAGGGGCTCCTTCCGAGCAGTACTTC. As protein: CASSLGAPSEQYF.

This clone was picked up one time. CDR3 residues: CASSYGVGDEQFF. The CDR3, as DNA: TGTGCCAGCAGTTACGGGGTGGGCGATGAGCAGTTCTTC. The rearrangement links TRBV6-5 to TRBJ2-1; D ambiguous. With 2 bases removed from V and 8 bases from J, the gap between germline ends came to 10 bases. Germline V gene data show CDR1 as MNHEY and CDR2 as SVGAGI. The CDR3 is 13 residues long.

The rearrangement joins TRBV7-6 to TRBJ2-2; TRBD2 might be the D (6 bases). The V gene lost 5 bases and the J gene lost 5 bases, with 21 bases spanning the gap. The CDR3 runs to 17 residues. The V gene's germline CDR1 is SGHVS and CDR2 FNYEAQ. The CDR3 is CASSLALGRVQTGELFF. CDR3 bases: TGTGCCAGCAGCCTGGCGCTCGGGAGAGTACAGACCGGGGAGCTGTTTTTT.

This chain connects TRBV29-1 to TRBJ1-1; D might be TRBD1 (6 bases). This CDR3 has 12 residues. V was clipped by 5 bases and J by 1 base, with 8 bases between them. Germline V gene sequence: CDR1 SQVTM, CDR2 ANQGSEA. For the CDR3, the DNA is TGCAGCGTTTGGACAGAGAACACTGAAGCTTTCTTT. As protein: CSVWTENTEAFF.

The gene calls are TRBV2 and TRBJ1-1; possible D gene TRBD1, 6 bases. V shed 8 bases and J shed 7 bases, with 8 bases lying between them. The CDR3 totals 10 residues. Germline V lookup: CDR1 SNHLY, CDR2 FYNNEI. In nucleotides, the CDR3 is TGTGCCAGCGAGGGGGGTGAAGCTTTCTTT. It encodes CASEGGEAFF. Together with reference TRBV2 and TRBJ1-1, the CDR3 gives the full variable domain: EPEVTQTPSHQVTQMGQEVILRCVPISNHLYFYWYRQILGQKVEFLVSFYNNEISEKSEIFDDQFSVERPDGSNFTLKIRSTKLEDSAMYFCASEGGEAFFGQGTRLTVV.

This clone turned up a few times. The rearrangement joins TRBV4-1 to TRBJ2-7; 9 nucleotides match TRBD1. Germline lookup yields CDR1 MGHRA and CDR2 YSYEKL. V was clipped by 5 bases and J by 4 bases; unmatched bases: 3. This CDR3 contains 13 residues. The CDR3 DNA reads TGCGCCAGCAGCTCGGACAGGGGATACGAGCAGTACTTC. Translating it yields CASSSDRGYEQYF.

The chain employs TRBV28 and TRBJ2-7; D not resolved. V lost 2 bases and J lost 2, with 10 bases in between. CDR3 length: 14 amino acids. CDR1 is MDHEN, CDR2 SYDVKM, per germline. The CDR3 sequence: CASSLQETPYEQYF. As DNA, the CDR3 is TGTGCCAGCAGTTTACAGGAAACCCCCTACGAGCAGTACTTC.